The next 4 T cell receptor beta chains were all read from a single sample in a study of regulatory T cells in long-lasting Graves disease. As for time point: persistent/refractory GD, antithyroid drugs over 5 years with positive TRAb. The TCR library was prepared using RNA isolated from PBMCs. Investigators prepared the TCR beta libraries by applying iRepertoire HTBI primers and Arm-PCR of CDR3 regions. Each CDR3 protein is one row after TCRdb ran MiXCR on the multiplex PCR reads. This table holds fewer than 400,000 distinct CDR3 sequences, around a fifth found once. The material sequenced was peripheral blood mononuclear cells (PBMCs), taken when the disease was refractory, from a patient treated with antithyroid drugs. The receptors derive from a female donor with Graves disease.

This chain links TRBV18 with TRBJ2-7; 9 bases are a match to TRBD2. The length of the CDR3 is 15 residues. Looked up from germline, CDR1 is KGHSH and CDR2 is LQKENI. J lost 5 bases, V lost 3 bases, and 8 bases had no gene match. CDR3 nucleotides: TGTGCCAGCTCACCTCGTAGCGGGAGCTTCGACGAGCAGTACTTC. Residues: CASSPRSGSFDEQYF.

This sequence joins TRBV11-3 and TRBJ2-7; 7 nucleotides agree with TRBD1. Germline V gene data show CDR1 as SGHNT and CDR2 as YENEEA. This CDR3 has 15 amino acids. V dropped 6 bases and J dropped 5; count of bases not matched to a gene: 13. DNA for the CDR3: TGTGCCAGCAGTTGGACCGGGGACAGCCACAACGAGCAGTACTTC. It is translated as CASSWTGDSHNEQYF.

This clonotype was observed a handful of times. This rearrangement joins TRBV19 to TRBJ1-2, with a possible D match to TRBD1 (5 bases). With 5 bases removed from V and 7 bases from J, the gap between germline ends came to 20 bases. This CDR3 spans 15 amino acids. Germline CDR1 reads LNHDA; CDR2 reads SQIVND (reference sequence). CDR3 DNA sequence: TGTGCCAGTAGTCCTCAGACAGCCTTCTCGAGTGGCTACACCTTC. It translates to CASSPQTAFSSGYTF.

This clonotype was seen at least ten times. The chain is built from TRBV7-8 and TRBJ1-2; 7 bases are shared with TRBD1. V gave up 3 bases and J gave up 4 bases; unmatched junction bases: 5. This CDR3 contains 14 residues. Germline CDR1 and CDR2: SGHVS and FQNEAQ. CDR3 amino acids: CASSFRTGGYGYTF. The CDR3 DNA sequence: TGTGCCAGCAGCTTCCGGACAGGCGGCTATGGCTACACCTTC.